This T cell receptor beta chain was identified in a study of identical twins. The V gene lost 0 bases and the J gene lost 3 bases, with 8 bases spanning the gap. The CDR3 is 14 amino acids. The germline gives CDR1 DFQATT, CDR2 SNEGSKA (reference sequence). Template switching, a step in the protocol, added a universal primer site, and cDNA carried unique molecular identifiers. From the 5' RACE reads, TCRdb called clonotypes with MiXCR, one entry per CDR3 protein. The sample includes 1.5 million to 2 million distinct CDR3 sequences, under 35% of them seen just once. The TCR originated in a newborn girl in good health. The material sequenced was cord blood. The V and J genes are TRBV20-1 and TRBJ2-2; possibly TRBD2 for D (5 bases). This CDR3 reads CSAREGADTGELFF. CDR3 coding DNA: TGCAGTGCTAGAGAGGGAGCAGACACCGGGGAGCTGTTTTTT.